This T cell receptor beta chain was observed in a study of blood T cell repertoires in COVID-19. Across the whole study: Both acute and convalescent COVID-19 samples were obtained from the United States, Italy and Spain.

With 4 bases removed from V and 6 bases from J, the gap between germline ends came to 14 bases. CDR3 length: 14 amino acids. Per germline, CDR1 SGDLS and CDR2 YYNGEE. Clones were read by immunoSEQ multiplex PCR, and TCRdb kept only the in-frame ones, dropping some. The repertoire has 300,000 to 400,000 clones, under 95% of them found once; the top ten carry 2.6%. Self-reported history from a screening survey and questionnaire set each donor's cohort. Source material: PBMCs or T cells enriched from blood (not recorded which). The chain is built from TRBV9 and TRBJ1-5, with D possibly TRBD1 on 5 matching bases. This TCR derives from a man between 60 and 75 years old who had recovered from COVID-19. In DNA form, the CDR3 reads TGTGCCAGCAGCACCGGGGGGTCAAGTCAGCCCCAGCATTTT. Amino acid sequence: CASSTGGSSQPQHF.